This T cell receptor beta chain came from a study of T-cell reconstitution after alpha-beta-depleted transplantation in children. The TCRbeta library was prepared with unique molecular identifiers. From the PCR reads, TCRdb called clonotypes with MiXCR, one entry per CDR3 protein. The sample lists hundreds of thousands of distinct CDR3 sequences, about a sixth seen once, with approximately 3% in the top ten. This CDR3 region has 13 residues. CDR1 is SGHRS, CDR2 YFSETQ, per germline. This clonotype was observed a handful of times. Germline is not matched at one junction end, which may reflect a read error.

This chain uses TRBV5-1 with TRBJ2-1, with D perhaps TRBD1 or TRBD2 (5 bases each). The sequence was obtained from a human donor who donated a stem cell graft to a child with acute lymphoblastic leukemia. Material: PBMCs from the stem cell graft donor, obtained from the stem cell graft. CDR3: CASWGEAGGEQSF. In nucleotides, the CDR3 is TGCGCCAGTTGGGGCGAGGCGGGTGGTGAGCAGTCCTTC.